Each of the 18 T cell receptor beta chains below was sequenced from the same sample in a study of T-cell memory formation after mild COVID-19. TCRdb reanalysed the 5' RACE reads using MiXCR and keeps one entry per CDR3 protein. This table has roughly 400,000 distinct CDR3 sequences, about 17% appearing once. Material: PBMCs or a T cell subset sorted from them (not recorded which). Source of these receptors: a man aged 18 to 30 who had mild COVID-19 (a few samples of this study predate the infection). Cell type and time point are not known.

V is TRBV27 and J is TRBJ2-1; 11 bases match TRBD2. The CDR3 contains 15 residues. Germline trimming cut 5 bases from V and 8 bases from J; bases unmatched to any gene: 8. CDR1 is MNHEY, CDR2 SMNVEV, per germline (reference sequence). The CDR3 is CASSLSGGARDEQFF. As DNA, the CDR3 is TGTGCCAGCAGTCTTAGCGGGGGGGCCAGGGATGAGCAGTTCTTC.

This clonotype was picked up many times. The rearrangement joins TRBV19 to TRBJ2-3; D call uncertain. Germline-derived CDR1 and CDR2 are LNHDA and SQIVND (reference sequence). This CDR3 comprises 13 residues. V lost 5 bases and J 7 bases, leaving 13 bases between the germline ends. DNA of the CDR3: TGTGCCAGTAGTCCCTCTTCGGAAAATACGCAGTATTTT. It yields the protein CASSPSSENTQYF.

This clonotype has only a few counts. V gene TRBV11-2 combines with J gene TRBJ2-5; 7 bases line up with TRBD1. Germline assignment: CDR1 SGHAT and CDR2 FQNNGV. V lost 5 bases and J lost 0; bases outside the gene matches: 15. The CDR3 is made up of 18 amino acids. The CDR3 sequence is CASSPLGPGTVYQETQYF. In DNA, the CDR3 is TGTGCCAGCAGCCCCCTCGGTCCCGGGACAGTGTACCAAGAGACCCAGTACTTC.

This clonotype was seen a few times. One end of the junction varies from germline; a read error may be responsible. J is TRBJ1-1 and V is TRBV7-8; D unresolved. CDR1 and CDR2 (germline): SGHVS, FQNEAQ. This CDR3 has 16 residues. Written as DNA, the CDR3 is TGTGCCAGCAGCCCAATGCCGGGAGAGGTGAAGACTGAAGCTTTCTTT. Translated: CASSPMPGEVKTEAFF.

The chain employs TRBV2 and TRBJ1-5, with D perhaps TRBD1 (6 bases). The CDR3 has 12 residues. Per germline, CDR1 SNHLY and CDR2 FYNNEI. The V end was cut by 7 bases, the J end by 4 bases, with 8 bases between. CDR3 in amino acids: CASMGANQPQHF. As DNA, the CDR3 is TGTGCCAGCATGGGGGCAAATCAGCCCCAGCATTTT.

This clonotype was seen only a few times. The gene calls are TRBV2 and TRBJ2-4; D gene uncertain. This CDR3 region has 14 residues. In germline, CDR1 is SNHLY, CDR2 FYNNEI. Between the trimmed V and J ends, which lost 3 bases and 0 bases, there was a span of 6 bases. The CDR3 region is CASSESVAKNIQYF. The CDR3 DNA follows: TGTGCCAGCAGTGAGTCGGTAGCCAAAAACATTCAGTACTTC.

This chain uses TRBV6-5 with TRBJ1-5, with D tentatively TRBD1 (6 bases). V shed 6 bases and J shed 5 bases, with 23 bases lying between them. The V gene's germline CDR1 is MNHEY and CDR2 SVGAGI. The CDR3 spans 17 residues. The CDR3 sequence: CASSPERFGGPDQPQHF. In DNA, the CDR3 is TGTGCCAGCAGCCCCGAGCGGTTTGGGGGGCCAGATCAGCCCCAGCATTTT.

This chain joins TRBV6-1 and TRBJ1-6; 8 nucleotides align to TRBD1. This CDR3 contains 13 residues. Germline V gene lookup returns CDR1 MNHNS and CDR2 SASEGT. Trimming removed 7 bases from V and 5 bases from J; junction bases left unmatched: 1. In DNA, the CDR3 is TGTGCCAGCACGACAGGGGATAATTCACCCCTCCACTTT. Protein product: CASTTGDNSPLHF.

The chain combines TRBV6-2 or TRBV6-3 with TRBJ2-2; 12 positions match TRBD2. Trimming cost V 5 bases and J 5 bases; bases outside gene matches: 3. Germline assignment: CDR1 MNHEY and CDR2 SVGEGT. The CDR3 runs 15 residues. The CDR3 bases are TGTGCCAGCAGTGGGACTAGCGGGTGGACCGGGGAGCTGTTTTTT. It translates to CASSGTSGWTGELFF.

This chain uses TRBV2 with TRBJ2-7; the D gene could be TRBD1 or TRBD2 (5 bases each). The CDR3 is 14 residues long. The V gene's germline CDR1 is SNHLY and CDR2 FYNNEI. V lost 7 bases to trimming and J lost 0 bases, with 13 bases between them. In DNA form, the CDR3 reads TGTGCCAGCAAGATCGGGACCAGCTCCTACGAGCAGTACTTC. Protein product: CASKIGTSSYEQYF.

The V gene is TRBV28, the J gene TRBJ2-1, with 7 positions matching TRBD2. The V segment lost 6 bases and the J segment 7 bases; nucleotides outside the gene matches: 12. The germline V gene has CDR1 MDHEN and CDR2 SYDVKM. The CDR3 extends over 15 amino acids. DNA for the CDR3: TGTGCCAGCAGCGATTGGGGGGGGGTTGCTAATGAGCAGTTCTTC. The encoded protein is CASSDWGGVANEQFF.

The V and J genes are TRBV24-1 and TRBJ2-3, with 7 bases aligning to TRBD1. V gave up 6 bases and J gave up 2 bases; unmatched junction bases: 4. In germline, CDR1 is KGHDR, CDR2 SFDVKD. The CDR3 spans 14 residues. CDR3 nucleotide sequence: TGTGCCACCAGTAAACAGGGGACCACAGATACGCAGTATTTT. Encoded protein: CATSKQGTTDTQYF.

The chain joins TRBV5-1 to TRBJ1-2; D is undetermined. V was cut by 0 bases and J by 7 bases, with 7 bases left in between. The CDR3 covers 12 residues. The V gene's germline CDR1 is SGHRS and CDR2 YFSETQ. Here the CDR3 reads CASSLEGSGYTF. CDR3 in DNA: TGCGCCAGCAGCTTGGAAGGGAGTGGCTACACCTTC.

This sequence joins TRBV4-1 and TRBJ2-3, with 10 positions matching TRBD2. This CDR3 has 16 amino acids. Germline values: CDR1 MGHRA, CDR2 YSYEKL. V was pared by 3 bases and J by 4 bases, with 7 bases of the junction left unmatched. CDR3 sequence reads: CASSQGAGGLADTQYF. The DNA for the CDR3 is TGCGCCAGCAGCCAGGGAGCGGGGGGGCTGGCAGATACGCAGTATTTT.

This clonotype has just a few counts. The chain joins TRBV5-1 to TRBJ1-3; D uncertain. This CDR3 is built from 14 residues. Germline CDR1 and CDR2: SGHRS and YFSETQ. Trimming removed 0 bases from V and 2 bases from J, with 6 bases in between. The chain's CDR3 is CASSLDGAGNTIYF. DNA of the CDR3: TGCGCCAGCAGCTTGGACGGGGCTGGAAACACCATATATTTT.

This clonotype occurred a few times. This chain links TRBV24-1 with TRBJ2-3; 9 bases are a match to TRBD1. Germline V CDR1 and CDR2: KGHDR, SFDVKD. The CDR3 is 17 amino acids. The ends lost 3 bases at V and 6 bases at J; junction bases unmatched: 12. The CDR3 nucleotides read TGTGCCACCAGTGATCTGGGACAGGGCCCCTCTACGGATACGCAGTATTTT. Translating it yields CATSDLGQGPSTDTQYF.

The genes are TRBV5-4 and TRBJ2-3; 14 nucleotides align to TRBD2. The germline V gene encodes CDR1 SGHNT and CDR2 YYREEE (reference sequence). The CDR3 contains 16 residues. J was trimmed by 5 bases and V by 2 bases; bases with no gene match: 4. The CDR3 DNA reads as TGTGCCAGCAGCTTTGGGGGGACTAGCGGGGGAGATACGCAGTATTTT. Residues: CASSFGGTSGGDTQYF. The full variable domain, rest sourced from reference TRBV5-4 and TRBJ2-3, is ETGVTQSPTHLIKTRGQQVTLRCSSQSGHNTVSWYQQALGQGPQFIFQYYREEENGRGNFPPRFSGLQFPNYSSELNVNALELDDSALYLCASSFGGTSGGDTQYFGPGTRLTVL.

This chain connects TRBV7-2 to TRBJ1-1; TRBD1 matches 9 bases. V shed 5 bases and J 4 bases; nucleotides not matched to a gene: 8. The CDR3 contains 15 residues. Germline CDR1 is SGHTA and CDR2 is FQGNSA. CDR3 residues: CASSNRDRVPTEAFF. In DNA, the CDR3 is TGTGCCAGCAGCAACCGGGACAGGGTGCCCACTGAAGCTTTCTTT.